These 9 T cell receptor beta chains came from one sample sequenced in a study of T cells in Graves' hyperthyroidism and ophthalmopathy. There were TCR beta CDR3 regions amplified from RNA transcripts. First-round RT-PCR of the TCR CDR3 relied on the HTBI primer set. TCRdb used MiXCR to reprocess the multiplex PCR reads, holding one entry per CDR3 protein. This table has under 250,000 distinct CDR3 sequences, about 24% appearing once. The specimen was blood. All receptors come from a woman aged 40 to 50 with Graves' ophthalmopathy.

Only a few counts were recorded for this clonotype. The chain links TRBV28 to TRBJ2-7; 8 positions match TRBD1. Germline V gene lookup returns CDR1 MDHEN and CDR2 SYDVKM. After removal of 5 bases from V and 3 bases from J, the junction contained 6 bases not matched to a gene. The CDR3 spans 14 residues. CDR3 coding DNA: TGTGCCAGCAGTCTCTACGGGACAGGCTACGAGCAGTACTTC. This gives the protein CASSLYGTGYEQYF.

The chain combines TRBV7-3 with TRBJ2-3; TRBD2 agrees at 11 bases. V was pared by 5 bases and J by 2 bases, with 9 bases of the junction left unmatched. The CDR3 is made up of 17 amino acids. Germline values: CDR1 SGHTA, CDR2 FQGTGA. In DNA, the CDR3 is TGTGCCAGCAGCCGATCGGGACTAGCGGACCCCACAGATACGCAGTATTTT. Its translation is CASSRSGLADPTDTQYF.

This clonotype was seen many times. The chain employs TRBV6-5 and TRBJ1-2, with TRBD1 as a possible D gene (6 bases). The CDR3 is 13 residues long. Trimming took off 2 bases at V and 5 bases at J, with 9 bases between the two ends. Germline V CDR1 and CDR2: MNHEY, SVGAGI. CDR3: CASSYPGQYGYTF. CDR3 nucleotides: TGTGCCAGCAGTTACCCTGGACAGTATGGCTACACCTTC.

The rearrangement joins TRBV4-1 to TRBJ2-5, with D maybe TRBD1 (6 bases). This CDR3 region has 17 residues. Germline values: CDR1 MGHRA, CDR2 YSYEKL. V was trimmed by 0 bases and J by 7 bases, leaving 21 bases between them. The CDR3 protein is CASSQDPGTGSRGTQYF. The CDR3 DNA sequence: TGCGCCAGCAGCCAAGATCCCGGGACCGGGTCCAGGGGGACCCAGTACTTC.

The table lists this clonotype with many counts. V usage is TRBV6-5 and J usage is TRBJ2-7, with D unresolved. V was shortened by 9 bases and J by 1 base, with 7 bases between the two germline ends. The CDR3 extends over 11 amino acids. Germline V gene data show CDR1 as MNHEY and CDR2 as SVGAGI. In DNA form, the CDR3 reads TGTGCCAGTCGTGGTTCCTACGAGCAGTACTTC. It yields the protein CASRGSYEQYF.

This clonotype was counted ten times or more. The chain recombines TRBV11-2 with TRBJ1-1; D remains unclear. Germline V gives CDR1 SGHAT, CDR2 FQNNGV. This CDR3 contains 15 residues. V was cut by 0 bases and J by 8 bases, with 16 bases left in between. The CDR3 DNA is TGTGCCAGCAGCTTAGATCCCCGAAAGAAGGGAGAAGCTTTCTTT. Translation gives CASSLDPRKKGEAFF.

In this sample, this clonotype turned up many times. V is TRBV6-1 and J is TRBJ2-2; TRBD2 agrees at 11 bases. CDR3 size: 16 residues. The J segment lost 2 bases and the V segment lost 5 bases, leaving 4 bases of the junction unmatched. The germline gives CDR1 MNHNS, CDR2 SASEGT. CDR3 residues: CASSQGLAGNTGELFF. The DNA for the CDR3 is TGTGCCAGCAGTCAAGGACTAGCGGGTAACACCGGGGAGCTGTTTTTT.

The chain is built from TRBV20-1 and TRBJ2-4, with TRBD2 matching over 7 bases. Unmatched junction bases numbered 5, after V lost 5 bases and J lost 7 bases. Germline V gives CDR1 DFQATT, CDR2 SNEGSKA (reference sequence). The CDR3 runs 12 residues. The CDR3 DNA follows: TGCAGTGCTTACTTGGGGGGGAACATTCAGTACTTC. This sequence encodes CSAYLGGNIQYF.

Only a few counts were recorded for this clonotype. This may come from a read error, since a much larger clone is one base off. The CDR3 sequence is CVSSFGGPDTGELFF. The CDR3 DNA sequence: TGTGTCAGCAGTTTTGGGGGGCCGGACACCGGGGAGCTGTTTTTT. The rearrangement uses TRBV28 and TRBJ2-2; D is perhaps TRBD1 or TRBD2 (6 bases each). The CDR3 contains 15 residues. Germline CDR1 is MDHEN and CDR2 is SYDVKM. Complete variable domain (other parts from reference TRBV28 and TRBJ2-2): DVKVTQSSRYLVKRTGEKVFLECVQDMDHENMFWYRQDPGLGLRLIYFSYDVKMKEKGDIPEGYSVSREKKERFSLILESASTNQTSMYLCVSSFGGPDTGELFFGEGSRLTVL.